The 28 T cell receptor beta chains reported below all come from one sample, sequenced in a study of blood T cell repertoires in COVID-19. Some clones are missing from TCRdb's copy, which holds only in-frame ones; the method was immunoSEQ multiplex PCR. Of about 150,000 clones in the sample, 81% were seen once. Sequencing was performed on peripheral blood. These receptors originate from a woman aged 55-70 years with active or convalescent COVID-19.

The chain joins TRBV4-2 to TRBJ2-1; 8 positions agree with TRBD2. The CDR3 runs to 17 residues. Germline V gene lookup returns CDR1 LGHNA and CDR2 YNFKEQ. Losses at the gene ends were 1 base for V and 4 bases for J; bases not matched to a gene: 9. CDR3 sequence reads: CASSQGEVAGGYNEQFF. CDR3 coding DNA: TGTGCCAGCAGCCAAGGCGAAGTGGCGGGGGGTTACAATGAGCAGTTCTTC.

This clone was seen more than once but under ten times. V usage is TRBV4-1 and J usage is TRBJ2-2, with D possibly matching TRBD1 (6 bases). With 2 bases removed from V and 6 bases from J, the gap between germline ends came to 13 bases. CDR3 length equals 15 residues. Germline V gene sequence: CDR1 MGHRA, CDR2 YSYEKL. In DNA form, the CDR3 reads TGCGCCAGCAGCCAATCAGGGGTACCCCCCGGGGAGCTGTTTTTT. Translated, it gives CASSQSGVPPGELFF.

The V gene is TRBV5-8, the J gene TRBJ1-6; weak D call: TRBD1 (6 bases). With 5 bases removed from V and 7 bases from J, the gap between germline ends came to 13 bases. Per the germline V gene, CDR1 is SGHTS and CDR2 is YDEGEE. This CDR3 comprises 14 residues. The CDR3: CASRPAGENSPLHF. The DNA for the CDR3 is TGTGCCAGCAGACCCGCAGGGGAGAATTCACCCCTCCACTTT.

V is TRBV28 and J is TRBJ2-3, with a weak D call TRBD2 (6 bases). The V end lost 8 bases, the J end lost 0 bases, and 15 bases lay between the germline ends. Germline lookup yields CDR1 MDHEN and CDR2 SYDVKM. The CDR3 is 15 amino acids. This chain's CDR3 is CASHGRGASTDTQYF. CDR3 DNA: TGTGCCAGCCACGGACGCGGGGCTAGCACAGATACGCAGTATTTT.

The chain employs TRBV7-6 and TRBJ2-3, with TRBD2 as a possible D gene (7 bases). Germline CDR1 is SGHVS and CDR2 is FNYEAQ. The CDR3 is 17 amino acids. V was cut by 5 bases and J by 0 bases, with 18 bases left in between. CDR3 loop: CASSLLGGGASTDTQYF. The CDR3 coding sequence is TGTGCCAGCAGCCTTTTGGGAGGGGGAGCTAGCACAGATACGCAGTATTTT.

The chain uses TRBV5-1 and TRBJ2-3; TRBD2 is a possible D gene (5 bases). V lost 0 bases, J lost 3 bases, and 11 bases lay in between. Per the germline V gene, CDR1 is SGHRS and CDR2 is YFSETQ. This CDR3 has 15 amino acids. The CDR3 spells CASSLAGRGTDTQYF. The CDR3 bases are TGCGCCAGCAGCTTGGCGGGAAGAGGAACAGATACGCAGTATTTT. Variable domain in full (rest from reference TRBV5-1 and TRBJ2-3): KAGVTQTPRYLIKTRGQQVTLSCSPISGHRSVSWYQQTPGQGLQFLFEYFSETQRNKGNFPGRFSGRQFSNSRSEMNVSTLELGDSALYLCASSLAGRGTDTQYFGPGTRLTVL.

The rearrangement uses TRBV11-2 and TRBJ1-1; D possibly corresponds to TRBD1 (5 bases). The CDR3 covers 13 residues. V lost 2 bases, J lost 8 bases, and 12 bases lay in between. Looked up from germline, CDR1 is SGHAT and CDR2 is FQNNGV. The CDR3 DNA reads TGTGCCAGCAGCTTACTAGGGGATAAGGAAGCTTTCTTT. Amino acid sequence: CASSLLGDKEAFF.

The rearrangement links TRBV10-3 to TRBJ1-1; 7 bases fit TRBD1. With 10 bases clipped from V and 5 bases from J, the junction kept 7 bases outside the gene matches. Germline CDR1 ENHRY, CDR2 SYGVKD. The CDR3 consists of 12 residues. CDR3 residues: CATGQDGTEAFF. In DNA form, the CDR3 reads TGTGCCACTGGACAGGATGGGACTGAAGCTTTCTTT.

Comment on this clone: Compared with germline, one end of the junction differs, possibly owing to a read error. This sequence joins TRBV6-2 or TRBV6-3 and TRBJ1-4, with D possibly matching TRBD1 (6 bases). The CDR3 extends over 13 amino acids. Per germline, CDR1 MNHEY and CDR2 SVGEGT. Written as DNA, the CDR3 is TGTGCCAGCAGTCCGACGTACAGGGCCGGGGAAGATTTT. Residues: CASSPTYRAGEDF.

The chain links TRBV7-9 to TRBJ2-5, with 10 nucleotides matching TRBD1. J lost 0 bases, V lost 6 bases, and 7 bases had no gene match. This CDR3 is built from 16 residues. Looked up from germline, CDR1 is SEHNR and CDR2 is FQNEAQ (reference sequence). CDR3 nucleotide sequence: TGTGCCAGCAGACAGACAGGGGGCGACCACCAAGAGACCCAGTACTTC. Its translation: CASRQTGGDHQETQYF.

The chain joins TRBV24-1 to TRBJ2-5, with 7 bases aligning to TRBD2. V shed 0 bases, J shed 4 bases, and the junction held 7 bases outside the gene matches. From germline, CDR1 is KGHDR and CDR2 SFDVKD. The CDR3 covers 16 residues. Here the CDR3 DNA reads TGTGCCACCAGTGATTTGGGACTAGAGGGCCCAGAGACCCAGTACTTC. Amino acid sequence: CATSDLGLEGPETQYF.

V usage is TRBV19 and J usage is TRBJ2-1; 9 bases match TRBD1. V shed 3 bases, J shed 8 bases, and the junction held 5 bases outside the gene matches. The CDR3 consists of 14 residues. The germline V gene has CDR1 LNHDA and CDR2 SQIVND (reference sequence). The CDR3 region is CASSIEDRGYEQFF. CDR3 sequence (DNA): TGTGCCAGTAGTATTGAGGACAGGGGATATGAGCAGTTCTTC.

The V gene is TRBV18, the J gene TRBJ2-5; D might be TRBD1 (6 bases). CDR1 and CDR2 (germline): KGHSH, LQKENI. The CDR3 has 15 residues. Between the trimmed V and J ends, which lost 6 bases and 3 bases, there was a span of 17 bases. Written as DNA, the CDR3 is TGTGCCAGCTCGCCCCAGGGGCCAGTTGAAGAGACCCAGTACTTC. This sequence encodes CASSPQGPVEETQYF.

V and J are TRBV5-4 and TRBJ2-5, with 7 bases aligning to TRBD2. Germline lookup yields CDR1 SGHNT and CDR2 YYREEE (reference sequence). J gave up 2 bases and V 2 bases, and 3 bases lay outside the gene matches. The CDR3 length is 14 residues. CDR3 sequence reads: CASSFPSGQETQYF. In DNA form, the CDR3 reads TGTGCCAGCAGCTTCCCTAGCGGACAAGAGACCCAGTACTTC.

CDR3 in amino acids: CASSRGQRGGEAFF. The CDR3, as DNA: TGTGCCAGCAGTCGGGGCCAGAGAGGGGGTGAAGCTTTCTTT. This rearrangement joins TRBV7-9 to TRBJ1-1; D perhaps matches TRBD1 (6 bases). The CDR3 covers 14 residues. The ends were cut back, 6 bases at V and 7 bases at J, with 18 bases in the middle. CDR1 and CDR2 from the germline V gene are SEHNR and FQNEAQ (reference sequence).

This chain joins TRBV19 and TRBJ1-4; D gene ambiguous. Germline lookup yields CDR1 LNHDA and CDR2 SQIVND (reference sequence). Trimming removed 4 bases from V and 6 bases from J, with 9 bases in between. The CDR3 loop spans 13 amino acids. CDR3: CASSRRSDEKLFF. The CDR3 DNA reads as TGTGCCAGTAGTAGGCGGTCGGATGAAAAACTGTTTTTT. Full variable domain (rest looked up from reference TRBV19 and TRBJ1-4): DGGITQSPKYLFRKEGQNVTLSCEQNLNHDAMYWYRQDPGQGLRLIYYSQIVNDFQKGDIAEGYSVSREKKESFPLTVTSAQKNPTAFYLCASSRRSDEKLFFGSGTQLSVL.

The V gene is TRBV5-4, the J gene TRBJ2-2, with 8 nucleotides matching TRBD1. Germline V gene data show CDR1 as SGHNT and CDR2 as YYREEE (reference sequence). V shed 4 bases, J shed 4 bases, and the junction held 6 bases outside the gene matches. CDR3 length equals 15 residues. Here the CDR3 DNA reads TGTGCCAGCAGCAAGGACAGGGAGGTCACCGGGGAGCTGTTTTTT. Its translation is CASSKDREVTGELFF. The full variable domain, completed using reference TRBV5-4 and TRBJ2-2, is ETGVTQSPTHLIKTRGQQVTLRCSSQSGHNTVSWYQQALGQGPQFIFQYYREEENGRGNFPPRFSGLQFPNYSSELNVNALELDDSALYLCASSKDREVTGELFFGEGSRLTVL.

The chain uses TRBV4-1 and TRBJ1-1, with D hard to call. Germline loops: CDR1 MGHRA, CDR2 YSYEKL. CDR3 size: 14 residues. Trimming left V 4 bases short and J 1 base short, with 10 bases between. The CDR3 sequence: CASSRQLQNTEAFF. In DNA form, the CDR3 reads TGCGCCAGCAGCCGCCAACTTCAGAACACTGAAGCTTTCTTT.

The chain joins TRBV28 to TRBJ2-7; TRBD2 agrees at 11 bases. The V gene's germline CDR1 is MDHEN and CDR2 SYDVKM. CDR3 length equals 17 residues. The V gene end was trimmed by 8 bases and the J gene end by 5 bases; junction bases not matched to a gene: 17. The CDR3 spells CASPMSGLPGLADEQYF. For the CDR3, the DNA is TGTGCCAGCCCGATGTCGGGGCTACCGGGACTAGCGGACGAGCAGTACTTC.

This chain uses TRBV6-1 with TRBJ2-5, with D perhaps matching TRBD2 (5 bases). There are 14 residues in the CDR3. V was clipped by 2 bases and J by 4 bases, with 11 bases between them. Germline V gives CDR1 MNHNS, CDR2 SASEGT. Here the CDR3 DNA reads TGTGCCAGCAGTGAAAGGCTAGCCCCAGAGACCCAGTACTTC. Translated, it gives CASSERLAPETQYF.

The V gene is TRBV28, the J gene TRBJ1-2, with 9 bases aligning to TRBD1. Germline CDR1 reads MDHEN; CDR2 reads SYDVKM. The CDR3 consists of 14 residues. The V segment lost 7 bases and the J segment 7 bases; nucleotides outside the gene matches: 10. The CDR3 protein is CASTQGTGWGGYTF. CDR3 in DNA: TGTGCCAGCACCCAAGGGACAGGGTGGGGTGGCTACACCTTC.

The chain carries TRBV5-4 and TRBJ2-3, with a tentative D call TRBD2 (6 bases). V shed 10 bases and J shed 0 bases, with 15 bases lying between them. The CDR3 is made up of 14 amino acids. Germline loops: CDR1 SGHNT, CDR2 YYREEE (reference sequence). The CDR3 nucleotides are TGTGCCGTGGGACTTCGCGGGAGCACAGATACGCAGTATTTT. Translated, it gives CAVGLRGSTDTQYF.

There are many counts of this clone. The CDR3 region has the DNA TGCGCCAGCAGCCAAGATATCTCCAGGGGGAGTGCAACTAATGAAAAACTGTTTTTT. Protein: CASSQDISRGSATNEKLFF. This rearrangement joins TRBV4-3 to TRBJ1-4; 7 bases map to TRBD1. There are 19 residues in the CDR3. Looked up from germline, CDR1 is LGHNA and CDR2 is YSLEER. V trimming: 0 bases; J trimming: 0 bases; junction bases outside the gene matches: 10.

The chain recombines TRBV2 with TRBJ2-2, with a tentative D call TRBD2 (5 bases). Trimming removed 7 bases from V and 5 bases from J, with 8 bases in between. Germline CDR1 and CDR2: SNHLY and FYNNEI. The CDR3 loop spans 12 amino acids. CDR3 DNA sequence: TGTGCCAGCAAGAGGGAAACCGGGGAGCTGTTTTTT. Translation gives CASKRETGELFF.

This clone was counted a few times. The V call is TRBV5-1, the J call TRBJ1-5; no definite D call. Deletions cut 0 bases from V and 7 bases from J, with 8 bases between. Germline values: CDR1 SGHRS, CDR2 YFSETQ. The CDR3 consists of 13 residues. The CDR3 DNA sequence: TGCGCCAGCAGCTTGGGGACTGCACAGCCCCAGCATTTT. Translated: CASSLGTAQPQHF.

The V and J genes are TRBV6-2 or TRBV6-3 and TRBJ2-7; 10 bases align to TRBD2. The trim removed 2 bases at V and 7 bases at J, leaving 8 bases unmatched. The CDR3 covers 15 residues. The germline V gene has CDR1 MNHEY and CDR2 SVGEGT. CDR3 nucleotides: TGTGCCAGCAGTTACGGAGAGACTAGCGGGCCAGAGCAGTACTTC. As protein: CASSYGETSGPEQYF.

The chain's CDR3 is CASSLDRGLQNEQFF. CDR3 in DNA: TGTGCCAGCAGCTTAGACAGGGGGCTACAAAATGAGCAGTTCTTC. This sequence joins TRBV7-3 and TRBJ2-1; TRBD1 matches 10 bases. The CDR3 loop spans 15 amino acids. From germline, CDR1 is SGHTA and CDR2 FQGTGA. V shed 2 bases and J 7 bases; nucleotides not matched to a gene: 5.

The CDR3 loop reads CASSQGRQGDGDEQFF. DNA for the CDR3: TGCGCCAGCAGCCAAGGTCGGCAGGGGGATGGCGATGAGCAGTTCTTC. The chain uses TRBV4-1 and TRBJ2-1; 7 nucleotides agree with TRBD1. V dropped 1 base and J dropped 8; count of bases not matched to a gene: 11. There are 16 residues in the CDR3. Germline-derived CDR1 and CDR2 are MGHRA and YSYEKL.